Presented here are 16 T cell receptor beta chains from one specimen sequenced in a study of TIL therapy for anti-PD-1-resistant metastatic lung cancer. The time point: pre-treatment sample, taken before nivolumab and TIL therapy. This was the immunoSEQ v3 assay. The repertoire was sequenced with immunoSEQ multiplex PCR; TCRdb's copy has only in-frame clones and lacks some. Found here are tens of thousands of clones, around nine tenths of them singletons; the top ten hold 2.5% to 3%. Sequences were derived from blood, sampled at baseline. These receptors were taken from a person aged 25-85 years with non-small cell lung cancer.

The chain employs TRBV6-5 and TRBJ1-2; a weak D match, TRBD1 (6 bases). Trimming took 6 bases from V and 7 from J, leaving 15 bases between them. Germline assignment: CDR1 MNHEY and CDR2 SVGAGI. This CDR3 spans 13 amino acids. This CDR3 is CASRQGRVGGYTF. Written as DNA, the CDR3 is TGTGCCAGCAGACAGGGACGGGTCGGTGGCTACACCTTC.

In this sample, this clone turned up once. V usage is TRBV24-1 and J usage is TRBJ2-2, with a tentative D call TRBD2 (5 bases). The CDR3 extends over 13 amino acids. With 7 bases removed from V and 6 bases from J, the gap between germline ends came to 11 bases. Germline V gene data show CDR1 as KGHDR and CDR2 as SFDVKD. The DNA for the CDR3 is TGTGCCACCAGCCCCCTCGGGGCCGGGGAGCTGTTTTTT. Its translation: CATSPLGAGELFF.

This chain joins TRBV4-1 and TRBJ1-1; D might be TRBD1 (6 bases). V was pared by 6 bases and J by 5 bases, with 16 bases between. The CDR3 loop spans 14 amino acids. CDR1 is MGHRA, CDR2 YSYEKL, per germline. The CDR3 region is CASRGALRGTEAFF. CDR3 DNA sequence: TGCGCCAGCAGGGGGGCCCTCCGGGGGACTGAAGCTTTCTTT.

The chain combines TRBV29-1 with TRBJ2-6; D is undetermined. The V gene's germline CDR1 is SQVTM and CDR2 ANQGSEA. The V end lost 2 bases, the J end lost 0 bases, and 14 bases lay between the germline ends. The CDR3 has 17 residues. CDR3 coding DNA: TGCAGCGTTGAAATCCGACACGAATACTCTGGGGCCAACGTCCTGACTTTC. This codes for CSVEIRHEYSGANVLTF.

The chain is built from TRBV15 and TRBJ2-3; D perhaps matches TRBD1 (5 bases). The CDR3 is 13 residues long. Germline CDR1 reads LNHNV; CDR2 reads YYDKDF (reference sequence). V was clipped by 3 bases and J by 5 bases, with 9 bases between them. The CDR3 here is CATSRRTIDTQYF. The CDR3 DNA is TGTGCCACCAGCAGGAGGACAATAGATACGCAGTATTTT.

J is TRBJ2-7 and V is TRBV18, with D perhaps being TRBD1 or TRBD2 (5 bases each). The V end lost 3 bases, the J end lost 2 bases, and 11 bases lay between the germline ends. The CDR3 has 14 amino acids. Germline V gene sequence: CDR1 KGHSH, CDR2 LQKENI. Written as DNA, the CDR3 is TGTGCCAGCTCACCGAGGGGCCCACCCTACGAGCAGTACTTC. Amino acids: CASSPRGPPYEQYF.

The chain recombines TRBV10-1 with TRBJ2-2; D remains unclear. V was shortened by 5 bases and J by 6 bases, with 4 bases between the two germline ends. Germline V gene data show CDR1 as WNHNN and CDR2 as SYGVQD (reference sequence). This CDR3 region has 11 residues. The CDR3 DNA sequence: TGCGCCAGCAGTCGGTCCGGGGAGCTGTTTTTT. This encodes CASSRSGELFF.

The chain recombines TRBV7-3 with TRBJ1-1; 9 bases line up with TRBD1. Germline lookup yields CDR1 SGHTA and CDR2 FQGTGA. The CDR3 totals 13 residues. With 6 bases clipped from V and 6 bases from J, the junction kept 5 bases outside the gene matches. CDR3 protein: CASSTGGVAEAFF. The CDR3 DNA follows: TGTGCCAGCAGTACAGGGGGCGTCGCTGAAGCTTTCTTT.

The rearrangement uses TRBV11-3 and TRBJ2-3, with D perhaps TRBD2 (5 bases). Trimming took 3 bases from V and 8 from J, leaving 15 bases between them. The CDR3 totals 14 residues. Germline V gene sequence: CDR1 SGHNT, CDR2 YENEEA. The CDR3 DNA follows: TGTGCCAGCAGCTTCACCGGGATTAGTGGTACGCAGTATTTT. It specifies CASSFTGISGTQYF.

The V call is TRBV9, the J call TRBJ2-3; 10 nucleotides match TRBD1. Germline CDR1 and CDR2: SGDLS and YYNGEE. V lost 0 bases to trimming and J lost 4 bases; unmatched junction nucleotides: 5. The CDR3 has 16 amino acids. The CDR3 region has the DNA TGTGCCAGCAGCGTAGCAGACAGGGGGCGGGCAGATACGCAGTATTTT. This encodes CASSVADRGRADTQYF.

V and J are TRBV7-8 and TRBJ2-7; 10 bases are a match to TRBD1. This CDR3 is 15 amino acids long. Germline CDR1 reads SGHVS; CDR2 reads FQNEAQ. V was clipped by 5 bases and J by 3 bases; unmatched bases: 7. CDR3 loop: CASSRFGQGVYEQYF. CDR3 in DNA: TGTGCCAGCAGCCGATTCGGACAGGGGGTCTACGAGCAGTACTTC.

The chain couples TRBV6-5 to TRBJ2-1; D unresolved. Germline CDR1 MNHEY, CDR2 SVGAGI. V was trimmed by 2 bases and J by 9 bases, leaving 8 bases between them. The CDR3 runs 12 residues. CDR3 loop: CASSYPNPEQFF. CDR3 in DNA: TGTGCCAGCAGTTACCCTAACCCTGAGCAGTTCTTC.

CDR3 in DNA: TGTGCCGGTGGGACCCCCTGGTTTGAAAAACTGTTTTTT. Amino acid sequence: CAGGTPWFEKLFF. The rearrangement joins TRBV25-1 to TRBJ1-4; a possible D gene is TRBD1 (5 bases). There are 13 residues in the CDR3. Germline values: CDR1 MGHDK, CDR2 SYGVNS. Trimming stripped 11 bases from V and 7 bases from J, with 17 bases between.

The genes are TRBV30 and TRBJ1-4; D is perhaps TRBD1 (6 bases). Germline assignment: CDR1 GTSNPN and CDR2 SVGIG (reference sequence). CDR3 length equals 14 residues. With 3 bases removed from V and 8 bases from J, the gap between germline ends came to 16 bases. Here the CDR3 reads CAWRKTGSNEKLFF. CDR3 in DNA: TGTGCCTGGAGGAAAACAGGGTCGAACGAAAAACTGTTTTTT. The full variable domain, in which reference TRBV30 and TRBJ1-4 provide the parts outside the CDR3, is SQTIHQWPATLVQPVGSPLSLECTVEGTSNPNLYWYRQAAGRGLQLLFYSVGIGQISSEVPQNLSASRPQDRQFILSSKKLLLSDSGFYLCAWRKTGSNEKLFFGSGTQLSVL.

For the CDR3, the DNA is TGTGCCAGCAGTGCAATCGGGCCTCAAGAGACCCAGTACTTC. Protein product: CASSAIGPQETQYF. The genes are TRBV2 and TRBJ2-5; no firm D call. V lost 4 bases to trimming and J lost 2 bases, with 11 bases between them. CDR3 length equals 14 residues. Germline V gene data show CDR1 as SNHLY and CDR2 as FYNNEI.

This chain uses TRBV2 with TRBJ2-7, with 11 bases fitting TRBD2. This CDR3 spans 18 amino acids. Germline trimming cut 6 bases from V and 3 bases from J; bases unmatched to any gene: 16. Germline V gene data show CDR1 as SNHLY and CDR2 as FYNNEI. DNA for the CDR3: TGTGCCAGCAGCGGCGTGGTCCTAGCGGGAGGTCATCTCTACGAGCAGTACTTC. Its protein is CASSGVVLAGGHLYEQYF.